This TCR beta chain was identified in a study of cytomegalovirus exposure and HLA in healthy donors. Study-level background: Of the donors genotyped, several hundred in all, 65% to 90% fell in the Caucasian-associated ancestry cluster.

Those who donated were healthy bone marrow donors. Study findings and constraints: Segments of the TCR beta V type were, in most cases, productive about 87% or about 30% of the time in an earlier analysis. In a later analysis, at a false discovery rate of 0.05, under 20,000 TCR beta sequences matched HLA alleles.

Concerning this clone itself: What it recognizes is unknown.

The PCR employed 60 Vbeta primers together with 13 Jbeta primers. Here immunoSEQ multiplex PCR was the method, and the copy in TCRdb shows in-frame clones only, minus some. This table holds 150,000 to 200,000 clones, approximately 85% found once. Germline V gives CDR1 SGHVS, CDR2 FNYEAQ. V dropped 5 bases and J dropped 4; count of bases not matched to a gene: 9. The CDR3 loop spans 16 amino acids. The rearrangement joins TRBV7-6 to TRBJ2-1; 9 positions agree with TRBD2. The clonotype was recovered from a woman in her fifties or sixties in good health and CMV-seronegative. Material: PBMCs. CDR3 sequence reads: CASSLTSGSPYNEQFF. CDR3 nucleotides: TGTGCCAGCAGCCTCACTAGCGGGTCCCCGTACAATGAGCAGTTCTTC.